This is a list of T cell receptor beta chains from one sample in a study of CD8 T cells in Susac syndrome. TCRdb re-called the immunoSEQ multiplex PCR reads through MiXCR, storing one row per CDR3 protein. Among under 200,000 distinct CDR3 sequences listed, 85% to 95% were seen once. The specimen was CD8+ T cells from PBMCs. These receptors originate from a human donor with Susac syndrome. The CDR3 runs from the conserved cysteine through the conserved F or W. The D gene is left open where the match is weak. A clone size is listed for some rows: how often the clone was seen (once, few, many), or a class if it is expanded.

TRBV20-1	TRBD1	TRBJ1-5	.	CSARPRGLLQPQHF	TGCAGTGCTAGACCCAGGGGGCTCCTTCAGCCCCAGCATTTT
TRBV24-1	.	TRBJ2-7	.	CATSDRGYEQYF	TGTGCCACCAGTGATCGGGGCTACGAGCAGTACTTC
TRBV20-1	TRBD1	TRBJ1-2	.	CSARDAGGDMYGYTF	TGCAGTGCTAGAGATGCAGGGGGCGATATGTATGGCTACACCTTC
TRBV2	.	TRBJ2-1	.	CASSDRDSPEQFF	TGTGCCAGCAGTGATCGTGATAGTCCTGAGCAGTTCTTC
TRBV9	.	TRBJ1-1	.	CASSVGGRGTEAFF	TGTGCCAGCAGCGTAGGAGGGAGAGGCACTGAAGCTTTCTTT
TRBV12-3/TRBV12-4	.	TRBJ2-1	.	CASSLGRRDEQFF	TGTGCCAGCAGTTTGGGGCGGCGGGATGAGCAGTTCTTC
TRBV12-3/TRBV12-4	.	TRBJ1-6	.	CASSLVSSPLHF	TGTGCCAGCAGTTTAGTATCTTCACCCCTCCACTTT
TRBV28	TRBD1	TRBJ2-5	.	CASNTQGALWETQYF	TGTGCCAGCAATACCCAGGGGGCACTTTGGGAGACCCAGTACTTC
TRBV5-6	TRBD2	TRBJ2-7	.	CASTKSAGRTSGSKGSYEQYF	TGTGCCAGTACCAAATCTGCGGGGCGGACTAGCGGGAGTAAGGGGTCCTACGAGCAGTACTTC
TRBV9	.	TRBJ1-6	.	CASSVEGGEDNSPLHF	TGTGCCAGCAGCGTAGAGGGGGGGGAGGATAATTCACCCCTCCACTTT
TRBV20-1	.	TRBJ2-7	.	CSARDGTESSYEQYF	TGCAGTGCTAGAGATGGTACGGAGAGCTCCTACGAGCAGTACTTC
TRBV20-1	.	TRBJ2-7	.	CSARDLESDSYEQYF	TGCAGTGCTAGAGATCTTGAATCAGACTCCTACGAGCAGTACTTC
TRBV27	.	TRBJ1-1	.	CASSHPGGDTEAFF	TGTGCCAGCAGTCACCCCGGGGGTGACACTGAAGCTTTCTTT
TRBV9	TRBD2	TRBJ2-1	.	CASSVESGVNNEQFF	TGTGCCAGCAGCGTAGAAAGCGGGGTTAACAATGAGCAGTTCTTC
TRBV7-9	TRBD2	TRBJ2-1	.	CASSDLTSGNNEQFF	TGTGCCAGCAGCGACCTGACTAGCGGGAACAATGAGCAGTTCTTC
TRBV28	TRBD1	TRBJ2-2	.	CASSLSPGQVRHELFF	TGTGCCAGCAGTTTATCCCCCGGACAGGTCCGACACGAGCTGTTTTTT
TRBV20-1	TRBD1	TRBJ2-1	.	CSAWGRGSNEQFF	TGCAGTGCCTGGGGCAGGGGGTCGAATGAGCAGTTCTTC
TRBV7-8	TRBD1	TRBJ2-5	.	CASSLDRDREETQYF	TGTGCCAGCAGCTTAGACCGGGACAGGGAAGAGACCCAGTACTTC
TRBV5-1	.	TRBJ2-7	.	CASRDSDSYEQYF	TGCGCCAGCCGGGACTCCGACTCCTACGAGCAGTACTTC
TRBV28	.	TRBJ2-6	.	CASTPRGSGANVLTF	TGTGCCAGCACCCCACGAGGCTCTGGGGCCAACGTCCTGACTTTC
TRBV7-9	.	TRBJ2-6	.	CASSLADSGANVLTF	TGTGCCAGCAGCTTAGCCGACTCTGGGGCCAACGTCCTGACTTTC
TRBV13	.	TRBJ2-1	.	CASSPDLYNEQFF	TGTGCCAGCAGCCCCGACCTATACAATGAGCAGTTCTTC
TRBV4-1	.	TRBJ2-3	.	CASSHSERSDTQYF	TGCGCCAGCAGCCATAGCGAAAGATCAGATACGCAGTATTTT
TRBV6-2/TRBV6-3	TRBD2	TRBJ2-7	once	CASSLLAGPYEQYF	TGTGCCAGCAGTCTACTAGCGGGCCCCTACGAGCAGTACTTC